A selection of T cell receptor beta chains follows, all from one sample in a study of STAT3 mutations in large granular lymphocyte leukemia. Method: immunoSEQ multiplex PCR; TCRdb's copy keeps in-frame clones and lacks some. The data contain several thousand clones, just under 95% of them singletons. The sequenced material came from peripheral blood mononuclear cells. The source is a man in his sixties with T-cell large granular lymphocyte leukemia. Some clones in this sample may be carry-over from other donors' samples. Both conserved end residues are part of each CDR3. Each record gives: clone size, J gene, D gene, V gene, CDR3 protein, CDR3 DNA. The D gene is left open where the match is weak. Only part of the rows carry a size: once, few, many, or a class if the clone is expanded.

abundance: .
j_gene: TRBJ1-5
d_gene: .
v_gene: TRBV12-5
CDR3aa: CASGLGSYSNQPQHF
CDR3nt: TGTGCTAGTGGTTTGGGGTCTTATAGCAATCAGCCCCAGCATTTT

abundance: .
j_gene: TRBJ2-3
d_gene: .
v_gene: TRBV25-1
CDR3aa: CASSGNTDTQYF
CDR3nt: TGTGCCAGCAGTGGGAACACAGATACGCAGTATTTT

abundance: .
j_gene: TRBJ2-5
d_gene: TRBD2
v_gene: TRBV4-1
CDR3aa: CASSRLAGGETQYF
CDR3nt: TGCGCCAGCAGTCGACTAGCGGGAGGAGAGACCCAGTACTTC

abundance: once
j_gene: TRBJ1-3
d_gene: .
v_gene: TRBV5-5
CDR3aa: CASSLEGSGNTIYF
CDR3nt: TGTGCCAGCAGCTTGGAAGGGTCTGGAAACACCATATATTTT

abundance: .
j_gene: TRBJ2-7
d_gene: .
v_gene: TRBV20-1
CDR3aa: CSARDREEQYF
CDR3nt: TGCAGTGCTAGAGATCGGGAGGAGCAGTACTTC

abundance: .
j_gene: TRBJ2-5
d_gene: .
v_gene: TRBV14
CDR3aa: CASSQIGSETQYF
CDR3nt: TGTGCCAGCAGCCAAATCGGCTCGGAGACCCAGTACTTC

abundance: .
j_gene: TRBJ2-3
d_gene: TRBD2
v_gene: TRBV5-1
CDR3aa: CASSLAAGGSDTQYF
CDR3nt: TGCGCCAGCAGCTTGGCGGCGGGAGGATCCGATACGCAGTATTTT

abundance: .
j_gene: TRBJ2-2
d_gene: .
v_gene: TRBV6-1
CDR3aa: CASQGEGTGELFF
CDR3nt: TGTGCCAGCCAGGGAGAAGGCACCGGGGAGCTGTTTTTT

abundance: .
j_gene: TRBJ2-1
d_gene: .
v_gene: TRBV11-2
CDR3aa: CASSLGRKVADVSYNEQFF
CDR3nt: TGTGCCAGCAGCTTAGGAAGGAAGGTAGCGGACGTCTCCTACAATGAGCAGTTCTTC

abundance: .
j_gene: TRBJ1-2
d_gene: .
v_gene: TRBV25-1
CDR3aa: CASEAFRDGYTF
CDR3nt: TGTGCCAGCGAGGCCTTTAGGGATGGCTACACCTTC

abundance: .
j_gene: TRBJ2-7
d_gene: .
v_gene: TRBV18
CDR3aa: CASWTGVTGAEQYF
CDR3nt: TGTGCCAGCTGGACGGGTGTTACGGGAGCCGAGCAGTACTTC

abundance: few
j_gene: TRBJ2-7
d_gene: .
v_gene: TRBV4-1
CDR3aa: CASSQDPGMPYEQYF
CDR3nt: TGCGCCAGCAGCCAAGATCCGGGGATGCCCTACGAGCAGTACTTC

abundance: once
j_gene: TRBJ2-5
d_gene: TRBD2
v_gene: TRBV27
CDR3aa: CASSSAGGLETQYF
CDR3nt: TGTGCCAGCAGTTCAGCGGGGGGTCTAGAGACCCAGTACTTC

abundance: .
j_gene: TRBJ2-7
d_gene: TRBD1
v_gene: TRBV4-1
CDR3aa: CASSQEWSWGSRGPYEQYF
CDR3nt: TGCGCCAGCAGCCAGGAATGGTCTTGGGGGAGCAGGGGGCCTTACGAGCAGTACTTC

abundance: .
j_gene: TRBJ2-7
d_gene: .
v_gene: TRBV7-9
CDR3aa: CASSSSRVKGEQYF
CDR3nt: TGTGCCAGCAGCTCCAGCAGGGTGAAAGGCGAGCAGTACTTC

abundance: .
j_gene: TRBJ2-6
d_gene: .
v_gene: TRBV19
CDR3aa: CASSNQDSGANVLTF
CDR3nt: TGTGCCAGTAGTAACCAGGACTCTGGGGCCAACGTCCTGACTTTC

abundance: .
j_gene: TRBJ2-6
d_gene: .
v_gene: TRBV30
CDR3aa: CATQSSGANVLTF
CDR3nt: TGTGCCACCCAAAGCTCTGGGGCCAACGTCCTGACTTTC

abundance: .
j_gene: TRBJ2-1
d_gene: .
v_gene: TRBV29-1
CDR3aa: CSVGDFLQFF
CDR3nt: TGCAGCGTGGGGGACTTCCTGCAGTTCTTC

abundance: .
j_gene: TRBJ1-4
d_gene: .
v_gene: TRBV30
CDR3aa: CAWSSIKEKLFF
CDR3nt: TGTGCCTGGAGCTCTATCAAAGAAAAACTGTTTTTT

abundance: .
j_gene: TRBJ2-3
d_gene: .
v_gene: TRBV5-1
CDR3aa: CASSLPDPDTQYF
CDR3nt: TGCGCCAGCAGCCTGCCTGACCCCGATACGCAGTATTTT

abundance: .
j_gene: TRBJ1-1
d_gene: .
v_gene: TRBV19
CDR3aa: CASSISVGNTEAFF
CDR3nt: TGTGCCAGTAGTATCTCCGTGGGTAACACTGAAGCTTTCTTT

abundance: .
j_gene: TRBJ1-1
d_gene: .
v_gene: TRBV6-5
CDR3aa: CASRSQPTEAFF
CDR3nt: TGTGCCAGCAGATCCCAACCCACTGAAGCTTTCTTT

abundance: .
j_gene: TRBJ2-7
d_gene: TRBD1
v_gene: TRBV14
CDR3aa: CASSSQGAGAYEQYF
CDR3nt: TGTGCCAGCAGTTCTCAGGGGGCTGGGGCCTACGAGCAGTACTTC

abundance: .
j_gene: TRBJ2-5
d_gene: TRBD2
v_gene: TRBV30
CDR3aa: CAWSVPREGETQYF
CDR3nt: TGTGCCTGGAGTGTACCGCGGGAGGGGGAGACCCAGTACTTC

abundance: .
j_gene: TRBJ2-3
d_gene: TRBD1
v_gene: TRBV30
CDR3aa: CAWSAPGTVTDTQYF
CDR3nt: TGTGCCTGGAGTGCACCCGGGACAGTCACAGATACGCAGTATTTT

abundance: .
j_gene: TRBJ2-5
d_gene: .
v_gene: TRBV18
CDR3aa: CASSPEMQAWETQYF
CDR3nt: TGTGCCAGCTCGCCCGAAATGCAGGCGTGGGAGACCCAGTACTTC

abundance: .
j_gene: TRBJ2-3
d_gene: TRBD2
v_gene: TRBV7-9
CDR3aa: CASTQGAGGGTDTQYF
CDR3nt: TGTGCCAGCACCCAAGGAGCGGGAGGGGGCACAGATACGCAGTATTTT

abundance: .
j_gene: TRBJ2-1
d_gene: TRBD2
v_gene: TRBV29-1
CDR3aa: CSVDKASGTFNEQFF
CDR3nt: TGCAGCGTTGATAAGGCTAGCGGGACCTTCAATGAGCAGTTCTTC

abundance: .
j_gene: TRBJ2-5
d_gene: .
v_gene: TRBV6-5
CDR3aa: CASSYVRQETQYF
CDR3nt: TGTGCCAGCAGTTATGTCAGGCAAGAGACCCAGTACTTC

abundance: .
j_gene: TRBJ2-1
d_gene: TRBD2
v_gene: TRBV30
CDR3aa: CACTGAGTSGSNEQFF
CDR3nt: TGTGCCTGTACGGGGGCGGGGACTAGCGGGTCCAATGAGCAGTTCTTC

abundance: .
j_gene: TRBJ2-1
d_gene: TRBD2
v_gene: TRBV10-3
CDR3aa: CAISEARLAGSDNEQFF
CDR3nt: TGTGCCATCAGTGAGGCACGACTAGCGGGGTCCGACAATGAGCAGTTCTTC

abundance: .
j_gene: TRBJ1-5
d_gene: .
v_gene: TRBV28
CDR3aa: CASSLGGGNQPQHF
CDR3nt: TGTGCCAGCAGCCTAGGGGGTGGCAATCAGCCCCAGCATTTT

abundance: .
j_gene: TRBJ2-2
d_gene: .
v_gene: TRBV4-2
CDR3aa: CASSQSFSTGELFF
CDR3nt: TGTGCCAGCAGCCAATCTTTTTCTACCGGGGAGCTGTTTTTT

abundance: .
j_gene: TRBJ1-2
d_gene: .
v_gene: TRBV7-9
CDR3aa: CASSLAGSYGYTF
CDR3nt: TGTGCCAGCAGCTTAGCGGGCTCCTATGGCTACACCTTC

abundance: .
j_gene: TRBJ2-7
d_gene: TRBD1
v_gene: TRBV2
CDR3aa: CANTGGAEQYF
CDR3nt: TGTGCCAACACAGGGGGCGCCGAGCAGTACTTC

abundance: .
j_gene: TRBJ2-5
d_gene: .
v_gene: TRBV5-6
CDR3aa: CASSLDVGETQYF
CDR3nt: TGTGCCAGCAGCTTGGACGTGGGGGAGACCCAGTACTTC

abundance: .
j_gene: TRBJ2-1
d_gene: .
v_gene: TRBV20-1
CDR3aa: CSARVHEQFF
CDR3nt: TGCAGTGCCAGAGTGCATGAGCAGTTCTTC

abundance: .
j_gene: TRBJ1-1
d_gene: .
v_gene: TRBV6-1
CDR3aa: CASSEAATSAEAFF
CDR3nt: TGTGCCAGCAGTGAAGCGGCAACTAGCGCTGAAGCTTTCTTT

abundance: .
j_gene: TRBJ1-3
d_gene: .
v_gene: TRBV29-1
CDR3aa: CSVDGRGTIYF
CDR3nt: TGCAGCGTTGATGGAAGAGGCACCATATATTTT

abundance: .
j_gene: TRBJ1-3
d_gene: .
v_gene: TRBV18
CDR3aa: CASSPSDRGTIYF
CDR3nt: TGTGCCAGCTCACCATCGGATCGAGGGACCATATATTTT

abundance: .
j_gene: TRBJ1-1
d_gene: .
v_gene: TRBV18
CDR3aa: CASSRTAEDTEAFF
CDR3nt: TGTGCCAGCTCGCGGACGGCGGAAGACACTGAAGCTTTCTTT

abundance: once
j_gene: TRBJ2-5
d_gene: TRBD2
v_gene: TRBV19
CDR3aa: CASSILLAVQETQYF
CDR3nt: TGTGCCAGTAGTATTCTCCTAGCGGTTCAAGAGACCCAGTACTTC

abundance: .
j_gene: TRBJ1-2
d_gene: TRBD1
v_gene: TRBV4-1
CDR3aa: CASSQDPGQGAGGYTF
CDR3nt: TGCGCCAGCAGCCAAGATCCCGGACAGGGGGCCGGAGGCTACACCTTC

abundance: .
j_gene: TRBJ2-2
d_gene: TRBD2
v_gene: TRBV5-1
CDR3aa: CASSLTAGGPNTGELFF
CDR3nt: TGCGCCAGCAGCTTAACAGCGGGAGGGCCGAACACCGGGGAGCTGTTTTTT

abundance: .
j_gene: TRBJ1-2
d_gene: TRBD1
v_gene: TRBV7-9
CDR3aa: CASSLEDRGGYGYTF
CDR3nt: TGTGCCAGCAGCTTAGAGGACAGGGGGGGCTATGGCTACACCTTC

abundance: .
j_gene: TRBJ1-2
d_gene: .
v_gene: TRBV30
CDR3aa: CAWSAVFSNNYGYTF
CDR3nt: TGTGCCTGGAGTGCCGTATTCAGTAACAACTATGGCTACACCTTC

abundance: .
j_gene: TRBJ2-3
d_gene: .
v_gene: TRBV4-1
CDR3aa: CASSPMARLGTDTQYF
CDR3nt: TGCGCCAGCAGCCCCATGGCGCGGTTGGGCACAGATACGCAGTATTTT

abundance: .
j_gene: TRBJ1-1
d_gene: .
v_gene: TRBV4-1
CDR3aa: CASSQPAQNTEAFF
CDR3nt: TGCGCCAGCAGCCAACCCGCCCAGAACACTGAAGCTTTCTTT

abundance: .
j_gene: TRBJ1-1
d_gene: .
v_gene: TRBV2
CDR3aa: CASRERMDTEAFF
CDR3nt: TGTGCCAGCAGGGAACGTATGGACACTGAAGCTTTCTTT